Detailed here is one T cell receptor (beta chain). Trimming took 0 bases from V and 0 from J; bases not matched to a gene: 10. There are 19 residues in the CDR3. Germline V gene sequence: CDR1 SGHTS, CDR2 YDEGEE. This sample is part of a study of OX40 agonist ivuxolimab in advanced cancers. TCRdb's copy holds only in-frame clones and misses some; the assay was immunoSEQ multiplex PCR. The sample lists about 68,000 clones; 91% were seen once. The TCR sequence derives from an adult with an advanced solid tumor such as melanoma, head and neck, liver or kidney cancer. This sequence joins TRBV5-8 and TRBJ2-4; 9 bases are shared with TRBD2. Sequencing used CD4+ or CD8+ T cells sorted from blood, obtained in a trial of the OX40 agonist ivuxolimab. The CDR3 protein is CASSLGLAGPQLAKNIQYF. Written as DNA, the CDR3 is TGTGCCAGCAGCTTGGGCCTAGCGGGACCACAACTAGCCAAAAACATTCAGTACTTC.